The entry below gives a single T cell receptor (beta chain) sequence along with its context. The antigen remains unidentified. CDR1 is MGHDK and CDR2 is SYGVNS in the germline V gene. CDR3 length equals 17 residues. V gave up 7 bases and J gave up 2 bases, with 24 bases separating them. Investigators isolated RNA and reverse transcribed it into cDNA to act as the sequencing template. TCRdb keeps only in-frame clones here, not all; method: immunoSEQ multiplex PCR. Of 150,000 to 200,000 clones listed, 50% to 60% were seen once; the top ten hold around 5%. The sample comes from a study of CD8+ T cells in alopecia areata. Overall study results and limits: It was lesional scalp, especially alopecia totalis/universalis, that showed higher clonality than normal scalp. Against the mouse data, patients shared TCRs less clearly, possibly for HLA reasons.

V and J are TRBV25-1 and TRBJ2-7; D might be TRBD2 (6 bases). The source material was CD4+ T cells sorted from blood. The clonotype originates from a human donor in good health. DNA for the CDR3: TGTGCCAGCACCCACCCTCCATGGGGGGAGGAAACCTACGAGCAGTACTTC. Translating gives CASTHPPWGEETYEQYF.